This T cell receptor (beta chain) came from a study of blood T cell repertoires in COVID-19. Original data processing: Amplifying reference gene primers gave estimates of nucleated cell counts. TCRdb's copy holds only in-frame clones and misses some; the assay was immunoSEQ multiplex PCR. V, J and clone size were drawn from that table, and D and trimming were deduced from the DNA. The sample gives some 350,000 clones, 89% of which show up once; less than 3.5% is in the top ten. Germline CDR1 MNHEY, CDR2 SVGEGT. The V and J ends lost 4 bases and 1 base respectively, with 13 bases between them. The CDR3 is 15 residues long. Seattle patients were enrolled during active infection and followed longitudinally.

The chain carries TRBV6-2 or TRBV6-3 and TRBJ2-5; TRBD2 might be the D (5 bases). The sample was peripheral blood. The receptor was isolated from a woman aged 30 to 39 with COVID-19, enrolled during active disease. Here the CDR3 DNA reads TGTGCCAGCAGTTTATCGACTAATACCCAAGAGACCCAGTACTTC. It is translated as CASSLSTNTQETQYF.